This T cell receptor beta chain was recovered during a study of blood T cell repertoires in COVID-19. V shed 2 bases and J shed 0 bases, with 10 bases lying between them. This CDR3 spans 15 amino acids. CDR1 and CDR2 (germline): KGHSH, LQKENI. There are a few counts of this clone. Sequencing was performed with immunoSEQ multiplex PCR; in TCRdb, only in-frame clones are kept and a portion is missing. The table includes 350,000 to 500,000 clones, 85% to 90% detected once. This clonotype was obtained from a young man with COVID-19, enrolled during active disease. Sequenced: peripheral blood. The chain has TRBV18 and TRBJ1-2; weak D call: TRBD1 (6 bases). CDR3 nucleotides: TGTGCCAGCTCACCAACAGGGACATCTAACTATGGCTACACCTTC. This codes for CASSPTGTSNYGYTF.